This paragraph reports one TCR beta chain. Its antigen remains unknown. These data are taken from a study of CD8+ T cells in alopecia areata. Study-wide findings and caveats: Against the mouse data, patients shared TCRs less clearly, possibly for HLA reasons.

Sample treatment: oral pan-JAK inhibitor, 5-10 mg twice daily. Germline CDR1 and CDR2: SGHRS and YFSETQ. CDR3 length: 14 residues. Trimming shortened V by 2 bases and J by 5 bases, and 14 bases separated the two germline ends. Extraction and reverse transcription of RNA yielded cDNA as the sequencing template. Repertoires were generated with immunoSEQ multiplex PCR, while TCRdb's copy carries only in-frame clones and drops some. The sample holds under 300,000 clones, 60% seen once. The specimen was CD4+ T cells sorted from blood, collected at week 52, from a patient treated with tofacitinib. This clonotype was sampled from a human donor with alopecia areata. This chain connects TRBV5-1 to TRBJ2-7; D possibly matches TRBD1 or TRBD2 (5 bases each). The CDR3 bases are TGCGCCAGCAGCTTTATTCCGGGACCGGACGAGCAGTACTTC. Its translation is CASSFIPGPDEQYF.